The 31 T cell receptor beta chains listed next were all sequenced from one sample in a study of cytomegalovirus exposure and HLA in healthy donors. With 60 Vbeta and 13 Jbeta primers, the PCR was carried out. Method: immunoSEQ multiplex PCR; TCRdb's copy keeps in-frame clones and lacks some. Of 150,000 or so clones listed, 80% to 90% were seen once; the top ten hold 6.4%. The sequenced material came from PBMCs. Receptor source: a man aged 50-60 years in good health and CMV-seropositive.

The CDR3 sequence is CASSRDRANTGELFF. The CDR3 DNA follows: TGCGCCAGCAGTAGGGACAGGGCTAACACCGGGGAGCTGTTTTTT. J is TRBJ2-2 and V is TRBV5-1; 9 positions agree with TRBD1. J lost 2 bases, V lost 5 bases, and 4 bases had no gene match. This CDR3 has 15 residues. CDR1 is SGHRS, CDR2 YFSETQ, per germline.

The rearrangement joins TRBV15 to TRBJ1-5; a possible D gene is TRBD1 (5 bases). The length of the CDR3 is 16 residues. V lost 6 bases and J 2 bases, leaving 17 bases between the germline ends. Germline CDR1 and CDR2: LNHNV and YYDKDF (reference sequence). The CDR3 DNA reads TGTGCCACCAGATCCACCGGGGGATTAGGCAATCAGCCCCAGCATTTT. The encoded protein is CATRSTGGLGNQPQHF. Drawing the rest from reference TRBV15 and TRBJ1-5, the complete variable domain is DAMVIQNPRYQVTQFGKPVTLSCSQTLNHNVMYWYQQKSSQAPKLLFHYYDKDFNNEADTPDNFQSRRPNTSFCFLDIRSPGLGDTAMYLCATRSTGGLGNQPQHFGDGTRLSIL.

This clone was seen just once. The V gene is TRBV27, the J gene TRBJ1-1, with D uncertain. V was shortened by 5 bases and J by 4 bases, with 17 bases between the two germline ends. The CDR3 length is 15 residues. Germline CDR1 is MNHEY and CDR2 is SMNVEV (reference sequence). CDR3 in amino acids: CASSPLIPGRTEAFF. The CDR3 DNA reads as TGTGCCAGCAGTCCACTGATTCCTGGGCGCACTGAAGCTTTCTTT.

This clone turned up a few times. J is TRBJ2-1 and V is TRBV11-2, with TRBD1 matching 7 bases. The trim removed 3 bases at V and 11 bases at J, leaving 10 bases unmatched. The CDR3 is made up of 14 amino acids. Germline V gene lookup returns CDR1 SGHAT and CDR2 FQNNGV. The CDR3 is CASSLGPGQAQQFF. The CDR3 bases are TGTGCCAGCAGCTTGGGCCCAGGACAGGCCCAGCAGTTCTTC.

This chain links TRBV29-1 with TRBJ2-1; 12 nucleotides line up with TRBD2. Unmatched junction bases numbered 12, after V lost 6 bases and J lost 9 bases. Germline V gene sequence: CDR1 SQVTM, CDR2 ANQGSEA. CDR3 length: 15 residues. CDR3 in DNA: TGCAGCGTAAAGGGACGGACTAGCGGGATAAGTGAGCAGTTCTTC. Residues: CSVKGRTSGISEQFF.

The rearrangement links TRBV6-5 to TRBJ2-1; the D gene is possibly TRBD1 (5 bases). Germline V gene sequence: CDR1 MNHEY, CDR2 SVGAGI. This CDR3 is built from 13 residues. Trimming left V 0 bases short and J 8 bases short, with 8 bases between. CDR3 DNA: TGTGCCAGCAGTTACTCATCAGGGTATGAGCAGTTCTTC. The encoded protein is CASSYSSGYEQFF.

The rearrangement uses TRBV2 and TRBJ2-3; TRBD2 aligns across 12 bases. Germline values: CDR1 SNHLY, CDR2 FYNNEI. V lost 4 bases, J lost 7 bases, and 9 bases stayed unmatched. This CDR3 is built from 16 residues. In nucleotides, the CDR3 is TGTGCCAGCAGTGCGACTAGCGGGGGACTTAGGCATACGCAGTATTTT. This sequence encodes CASSATSGGLRHTQYF. The whole variable domain, filled in from reference TRBV2 and TRBJ2-3, reads EPEVTQTPSHQVTQMGQEVILRCVPISNHLYFYWYRQILGQKVEFLVSFYNNEISEKSEIFDDQFSVERPDGSNFTLKIRSTKLEDSAMYFCASSATSGGLRHTQYFGPGTRLTVL.

The rearrangement links TRBV11-2 to TRBJ1-1; no reliable D call. Germline CDR1 reads SGHAT; CDR2 reads FQNNGV. V was pared by 1 base and J by 14 bases, with 14 bases between. This CDR3 spans 12 amino acids. CDR3 region: CASSLAPQAIFF. The CDR3 nucleotides are TGTGCCAGCAGCTTAGCACCCCAAGCCATCTTCTTT.

This clone has a single count. This chain joins TRBV9 and TRBJ2-1, with TRBD2 matching 11 bases. Per the germline V gene, CDR1 is SGDLS and CDR2 is YYNGEE. V lost 1 base to trimming and J lost 0 bases; unmatched junction nucleotides: 9. The CDR3 sequence is 19 residues long. This CDR3 is CASSVSASGGRSSYNEQFF. The CDR3 DNA sequence: TGTGCCAGCAGCGTATCGGCTAGCGGGGGGCGTAGCTCCTACAATGAGCAGTTCTTC.

In its sample, this clone was seen a few times. The J gene is TRBJ1-6, the V gene TRBV25-1; no definite D call. The CDR3 contains 15 residues. CDR1 and CDR2 from the germline V gene are MGHDK and SYGVNS. Between the trimmed V and J ends, which lost 1 base and 3 bases, there was a span of 7 bases. CDR3: CASSESAVYNSPLHF. The DNA for the CDR3 is TGTGCCAGCAGTGAATCCGCGGTCTATAATTCACCCCTCCACTTT.

This chain links TRBV4-2 with TRBJ2-1; 10 bases line up with TRBD2. V lost 1 base to trimming and J lost 7 bases; unmatched junction nucleotides: 10. Germline V lookup: CDR1 LGHNA, CDR2 YNFKEQ. This CDR3 spans 17 amino acids. The DNA of the CDR3 is TGTGCCAGCAGCCAAGGCCCCAGCGGGGGGGCCGAAAATGAGCAGTTCTTC. It is translated as CASSQGPSGGAENEQFF.

Only one count was recorded for this clone. The chain is built from TRBV7-2 and TRBJ1-3; D ambiguous. Per germline, CDR1 SGHTA and CDR2 FQGNSA. This CDR3 is built from 13 residues. Deletions cut 5 bases from V and 0 bases from J, with 5 bases between. This chain's CDR3 is CASSTNSGNTIYF. Written as DNA, the CDR3 is TGTGCCAGCAGCACAAACTCTGGAAACACCATATATTTT.

The CDR3, as DNA: TGTGCCAGCTCACCGGACACCCCTGATGAAAAACTGTTTTTT. Encoded protein: CASSPDTPDEKLFF. V and J are TRBV18 and TRBJ1-4; possible D gene TRBD1, 5 bases. The CDR3 loop spans 14 amino acids. Trimming shortened V by 3 bases and J by 6 bases, and 11 bases separated the two germline ends. Germline CDR1 reads KGHSH; CDR2 reads LQKENI.

The V call is TRBV30, the J call TRBJ1-5, with D possibly TRBD1 on 5 matching bases. From germline, CDR1 is GTSNPN and CDR2 SVGIG (reference sequence). The V gene lost 0 bases and the J gene lost 5 bases, with 23 bases spanning the gap. The CDR3 length is 18 residues. The CDR3 DNA follows: TGTGCCTGGAGTGTAGGGACTCCCGCGTTCTGGGAGGATCAGCCCCAGCATTTT. This sequence encodes CAWSVGTPAFWEDQPQHF.

This rearrangement joins TRBV13 to TRBJ2-3; the D gene is possibly TRBD1 (7 bases). The CDR3 covers 15 residues. Per the germline V gene, CDR1 is PRHDT and CDR2 is FYEKMQ (reference sequence). Deletions cut 5 bases from V and 2 bases from J, with 14 bases between. The CDR3 DNA sequence: TGTGCCAGCAGCGCGGGACAGACGTTCACAGATACGCAGTATTTT. This gives the protein CASSAGQTFTDTQYF.

The chain uses TRBV7-2 and TRBJ2-1; 7 bases match TRBD2. V lost 5 bases, J lost 1 base, and 8 bases stayed unmatched. The CDR3 sequence is 16 residues long. Germline assignment: CDR1 SGHTA and CDR2 FQGNSA. The CDR3 sequence: CASSPESSGSYNEQFF. The CDR3 DNA reads as TGTGCCAGCAGCCCCGAGAGTAGCGGGTCCTACAATGAGCAGTTCTTC.

The rearrangement joins TRBV7-9 to TRBJ1-1; TRBD1 is a possible D gene (6 bases). Germline CDR1 and CDR2: SEHNR and FQNEAQ (reference sequence). The V end lost 8 bases, the J end lost 3 bases, and 13 bases lay between the germline ends. This CDR3 contains 13 residues. CDR3 loop: CASHTGRDTEAFF. CDR3 DNA: TGTGCCAGCCATACAGGGAGAGACACTGAAGCTTTCTTT.

The V call is TRBV7-9, the J call TRBJ1-2; D remains unclear. Trimming cost V 1 base and J 4 bases, with 4 bases left between them. Germline CDR1 SEHNR, CDR2 FQNEAQ (reference sequence). The CDR3 totals 12 residues. CDR3 nucleotide sequence: TGTGCCAGCAGCTTAGACACCTATGGCTACACCTTC. Protein: CASSLDTYGYTF.

The chain's CDR3 is CASSSRGSYNEQFF. The CDR3 nucleotides read TGTGCCAGCAGCTCTCGCGGGAGCTACAATGAGCAGTTCTTC. The genes are TRBV5-6 and TRBJ2-7; 7 bases align to TRBD2. Judging by the DNA end, TRBJ2-1 fits better; the J call may be wrong. Germline-derived CDR1 and CDR2 are SGHDT and YYEEEE. There are 14 residues in the CDR3.

The chain is built from TRBV27 and TRBJ2-1; 7 bases are a match to TRBD1. Trimming took 5 bases from V and 4 from J; bases not matched to a gene: 5. The CDR3 sequence is 14 residues long. Germline CDR1 is MNHEY and CDR2 is SMNVEV (reference sequence). The CDR3 sequence: CASSPMDRYNEQFF. Written as DNA, the CDR3 is TGTGCCAGCAGTCCAATGGACAGGTACAATGAGCAGTTCTTC.

A few counts support this clone. V gene TRBV6-5 combines with J gene TRBJ1-2, with unresolved D. Germline V gene lookup returns CDR1 MNHEY and CDR2 SVGAGI. V lost 3 bases, J lost 5 bases, and 13 bases lay in between. This CDR3 has 14 residues. The CDR3 reads CASSYSDTLYGYTF. CDR3 DNA: TGTGCCAGCAGTTATTCAGACACTCTTTATGGCTACACCTTC.

The rearrangement joins TRBV5-1 to TRBJ2-4; maybe TRBD2 (6 bases). The germline gives CDR1 SGHRS, CDR2 YFSETQ. The germline V and J ends were trimmed by 2 bases and 9 bases, with 18 bases remaining between them. The CDR3 covers 15 residues. The CDR3 DNA sequence: TGCGCCAGCAGCTTTTCGACGGGGGACGCGGGCATTCAGTACTTC. It specifies CASSFSTGDAGIQYF.

The chain has TRBV4-1 and TRBJ1-3; 7 bases line up with TRBD1. Unmatched junction bases numbered 4, after V lost 5 bases and J lost 0 bases. CDR3 length equals 15 residues. The germline V gene encodes CDR1 MGHRA and CDR2 YSYEKL. The CDR3 DNA follows: TGCGCCAGCAGCGGCCGGGACAGCTCTGGAAACACCATATATTTT. This sequence encodes CASSGRDSSGNTIYF.

The V and J genes are TRBV4-1 and TRBJ2-6; TRBD2 is a possible D gene (6 bases). Looked up from germline, CDR1 is MGHRA and CDR2 is YSYEKL. The CDR3 loop spans 20 amino acids. Trimming shortened V by 0 bases and J by 0 bases, and 18 bases separated the two germline ends. CDR3: CASSQERWGVEGSGANVLTF. The CDR3 DNA reads as TGCGCCAGCAGCCAAGAGAGATGGGGGGTAGAGGGCTCTGGGGCCAACGTCCTGACTTTC.

The chain has TRBV6-1 and TRBJ2-7; TRBD1 matches at 9 bases. The junction had 4 bases not matched to a gene; V was cut back by 5 bases and J by 2 bases. CDR1 is MNHNS, CDR2 SASEGT, per germline. There are 14 residues in the CDR3. The CDR3 DNA reads TGTGCCAGCAGTCTTCGACAGGGGGCCTACGAGCAGTACTTC. It yields the protein CASSLRQGAYEQYF.

This chain joins TRBV5-6 and TRBJ1-1; the D gene is possibly TRBD1 (5 bases). This CDR3 has 14 residues. Germline assignment: CDR1 SGHDT and CDR2 YYEEEE. The V end was cut by 1 base, the J end by 6 bases, with 13 bases between. For the CDR3, the DNA is TGTGCCAGCAGCTTGCTCCAGGGTCGGGCTGAAGCTTTCTTT. Protein: CASSLLQGRAEAFF.

This clone was detected once. V and J are TRBV19 and TRBJ1-2, with 8 nucleotides matching TRBD1. CDR1 is LNHDA, CDR2 SQIVND, per germline (reference sequence). The CDR3 runs 13 residues. V shed 6 bases and J 8 bases; nucleotides not matched to a gene: 8. The CDR3 DNA reads as TGTGCCAGTAGACCCGACAGGGGAGGCGGCTACACCTTC. Its translation is CASRPDRGGGYTF.

The genes are TRBV7-2 and TRBJ1-1, with D perhaps TRBD1 (5 bases). The CDR3 runs 16 residues. Germline loops: CDR1 SGHTA, CDR2 FQGNSA. V was cut by 1 base and J by 2 bases, with 14 bases left in between. The CDR3 DNA follows: TGTGCCAGCAGCTTAGGTCTTCTGACAGCCAACACTGAAGCTTTCTTT. Protein: CASSLGLLTANTEAFF.

The chain joins TRBV2 to TRBJ2-3; 10 nucleotides align to TRBD2. The germline gives CDR1 SNHLY, CDR2 FYNNEI. V gave up 4 bases and J gave up 1 base; unmatched junction bases: 5. The CDR3 extends over 16 amino acids. As DNA, the CDR3 is TGTGCCAGCAGTGCTAGCGGGAGTGGTCGCACAGATACGCAGTATTTT. It encodes CASSASGSGRTDTQYF.

CDR3 amino acids: CASSPSGETQYF. The DNA for the CDR3 is TGCGCCAGCAGCCCCAGCGGGGAAACGCAGTATTTT. V is TRBV5-1 and J is TRBJ2-3; 7 nucleotides match TRBD2. The germline V gene has CDR1 SGHRS and CDR2 YFSETQ. This CDR3 contains 12 residues. V lost 4 bases, J lost 9 bases, and 5 bases stayed unmatched.

This clone was observed a single time. The V call is TRBV25-1, the J call TRBJ2-4; D perhaps matches TRBD2 (6 bases). Germline CDR1 MGHDK, CDR2 SYGVNS. V was pared by 5 bases and J by 1 base, with 9 bases between. The CDR3 is 14 amino acids. The CDR3 reads CASSQSGAKNIQYF. The CDR3 DNA reads TGTGCCAGCAGTCAGAGCGGGGCCAAAAACATTCAGTACTTC.